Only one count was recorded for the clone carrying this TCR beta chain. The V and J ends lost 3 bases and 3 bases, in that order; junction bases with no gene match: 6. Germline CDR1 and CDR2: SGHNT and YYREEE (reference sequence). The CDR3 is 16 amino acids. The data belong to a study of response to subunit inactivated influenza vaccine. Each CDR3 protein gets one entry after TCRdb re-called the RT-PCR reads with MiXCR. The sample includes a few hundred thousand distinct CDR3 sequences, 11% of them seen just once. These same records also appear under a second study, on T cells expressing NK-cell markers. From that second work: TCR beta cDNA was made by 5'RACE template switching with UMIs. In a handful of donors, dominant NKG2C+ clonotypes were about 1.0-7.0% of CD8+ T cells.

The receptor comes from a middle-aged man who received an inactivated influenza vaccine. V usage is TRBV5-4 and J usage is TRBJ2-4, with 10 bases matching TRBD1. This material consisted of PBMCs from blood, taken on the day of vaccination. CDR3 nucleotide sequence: TGTGCCAGCAGCTCGAGGACAGGGGGGATCAAAAACATTCAGTACTTC. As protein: CASSSRTGGIKNIQYF.